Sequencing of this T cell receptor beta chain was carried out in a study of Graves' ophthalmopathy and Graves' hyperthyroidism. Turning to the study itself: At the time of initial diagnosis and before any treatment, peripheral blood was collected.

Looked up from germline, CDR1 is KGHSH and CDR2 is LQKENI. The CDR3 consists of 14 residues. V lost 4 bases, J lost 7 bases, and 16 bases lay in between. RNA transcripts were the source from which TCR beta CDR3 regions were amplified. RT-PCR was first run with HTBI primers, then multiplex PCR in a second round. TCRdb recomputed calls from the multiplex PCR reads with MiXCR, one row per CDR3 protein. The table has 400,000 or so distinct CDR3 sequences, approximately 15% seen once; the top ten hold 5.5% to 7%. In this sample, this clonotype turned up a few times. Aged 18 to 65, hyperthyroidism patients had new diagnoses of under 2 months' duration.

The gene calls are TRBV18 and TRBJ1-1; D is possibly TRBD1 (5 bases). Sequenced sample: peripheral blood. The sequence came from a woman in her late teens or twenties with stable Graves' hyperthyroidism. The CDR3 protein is CASSRWTRGVEAFF. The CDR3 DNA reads TGTGCCAGCTCACGTTGGACCCGGGGGGTTGAAGCTTTCTTT.